This T cell receptor (beta chain) was found in a study of OX40 agonist ivuxolimab in advanced cancers. About the study: Eligibility admitted prior anti-PD-1, anti-PD-L1 or anti-CTLA-4 therapy; 35% to 40% had some.

Regarding the study as a whole: Expanded clones tended on average to be more numerous among CD8+ T cells than CD4+. Clonal expansion among partial responders at 0.1-3.0 mg/kg ranked near the lowest.

A word on this clone: Its antigen is undetermined.

The CDR3 extends over 16 amino acids. V shed 4 bases and J 7 bases; nucleotides not matched to a gene: 11. Germline CDR1 reads LNHDA; CDR2 reads SQIVND (reference sequence). Cycle 7 day 1, cycle 4 day 1, and baseline were the timepoints at which blood was sampled. Profiled with immunoSEQ multiplex PCR; TCRdb holds only in-frame clones, not every one. The data contain over 70,000 clones, 70% to 90% of them singletons. The starting material was CD4+ or CD8+ T cells sorted from blood, obtained in a trial of the OX40 agonist ivuxolimab. The chain uses TRBV19 and TRBJ1-4; TRBD1 matches at 8 bases. The TCR comes from an adult with an advanced solid tumor such as melanoma, head and neck, liver or kidney cancer. CDR3 loop: CASSTGDRGGSEKLFF. Written as DNA, the CDR3 is TGTGCCAGTAGTACCGGAGACAGGGGTGGAAGTGAAAAACTGTTTTTT. Combining the CDR3 with reference TRBV19 and TRBJ1-4 gives the whole variable domain DGGITQSPKYLFRKEGQNVTLSCEQNLNHDAMYWYRQDPGQGLRLIYYSQIVNDFQKGDIAEGYSVSREKKESFPLTVTSAQKNPTAFYLCASSTGDRGGSEKLFFGSGTQLSVL.